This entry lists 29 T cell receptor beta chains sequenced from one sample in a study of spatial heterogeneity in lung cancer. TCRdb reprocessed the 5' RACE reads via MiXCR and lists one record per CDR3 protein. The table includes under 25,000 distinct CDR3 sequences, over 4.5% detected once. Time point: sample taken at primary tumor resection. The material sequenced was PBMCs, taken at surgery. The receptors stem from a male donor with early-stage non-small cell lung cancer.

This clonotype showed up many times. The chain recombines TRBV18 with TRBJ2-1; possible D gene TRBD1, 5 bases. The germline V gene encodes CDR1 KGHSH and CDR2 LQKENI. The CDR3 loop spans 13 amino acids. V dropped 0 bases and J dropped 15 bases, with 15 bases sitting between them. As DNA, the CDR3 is TGTGCCAGCTCACCACCTCTCAGGGTAGGGGTGTTCTTC. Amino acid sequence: CASSPPLRVGVFF.

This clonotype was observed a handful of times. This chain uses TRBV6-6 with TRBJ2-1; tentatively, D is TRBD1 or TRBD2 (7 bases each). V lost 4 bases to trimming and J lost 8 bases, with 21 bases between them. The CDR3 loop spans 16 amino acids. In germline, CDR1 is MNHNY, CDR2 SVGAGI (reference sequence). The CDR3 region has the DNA TGTGCCAGCAGTTCAGGGGGAGGGGGATTTCTGGATGAGCAGTTCTTC. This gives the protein CASSSGGGGFLDEQFF.

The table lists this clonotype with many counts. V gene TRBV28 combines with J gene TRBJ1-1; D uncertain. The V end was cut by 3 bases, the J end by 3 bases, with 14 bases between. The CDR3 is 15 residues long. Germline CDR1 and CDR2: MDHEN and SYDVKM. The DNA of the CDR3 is TGTGCCAGCAGTTTCCCCCAAAGCTGGGACACTGAAGCTTTCTTT. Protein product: CASSFPQSWDTEAFF. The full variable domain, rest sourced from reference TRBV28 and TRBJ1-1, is DVKVTQSSRYLVKRTGEKVFLECVQDMDHENMFWYRQDPGLGLRLIYFSYDVKMKEKGDIPEGYSVSREKKERFSLILESASTNQTSMYLCASSFPQSWDTEAFFGQGTRLTVV.

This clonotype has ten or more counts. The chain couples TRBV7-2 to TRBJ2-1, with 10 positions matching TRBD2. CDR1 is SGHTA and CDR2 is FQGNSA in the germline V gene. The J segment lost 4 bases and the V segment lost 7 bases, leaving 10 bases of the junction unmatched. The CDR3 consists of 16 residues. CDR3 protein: CASTILGLADYNEQFF. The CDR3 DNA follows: TGTGCCAGCACCATTCTAGGACTAGCGGATTACAATGAGCAGTTCTTC.

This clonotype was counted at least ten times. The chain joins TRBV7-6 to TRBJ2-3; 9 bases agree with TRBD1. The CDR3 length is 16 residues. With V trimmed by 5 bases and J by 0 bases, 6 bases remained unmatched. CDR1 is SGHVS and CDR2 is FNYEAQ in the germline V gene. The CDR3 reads CASSKDRGASTDTQYF. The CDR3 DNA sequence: TGTGCCAGCAGCAAGGACAGGGGTGCGAGCACAGATACGCAGTATTTT.

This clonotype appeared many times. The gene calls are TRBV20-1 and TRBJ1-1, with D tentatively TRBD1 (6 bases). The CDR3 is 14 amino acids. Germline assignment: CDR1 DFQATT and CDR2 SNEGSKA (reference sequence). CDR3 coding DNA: TGCGTAGGAGGGGGAGAAGGGGGTTTCACTGAAGCTTTCTTT. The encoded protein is CVGGGEGGFTEAFF.

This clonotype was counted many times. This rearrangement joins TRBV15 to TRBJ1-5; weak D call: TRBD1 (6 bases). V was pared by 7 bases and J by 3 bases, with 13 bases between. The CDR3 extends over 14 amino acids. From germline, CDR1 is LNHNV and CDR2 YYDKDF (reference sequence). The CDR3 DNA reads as TGTGCCACCAAACAGGGACTGCACAATCAGCCCCAGCATTTT. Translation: CATKQGLHNQPQHF.

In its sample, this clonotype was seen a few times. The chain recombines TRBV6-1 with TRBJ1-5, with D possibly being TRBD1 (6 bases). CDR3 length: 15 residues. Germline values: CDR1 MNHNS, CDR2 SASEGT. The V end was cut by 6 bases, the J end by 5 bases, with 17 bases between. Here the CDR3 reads CASRPVGRGDQPQHF. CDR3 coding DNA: TGTGCCAGCAGACCGGTGGGCAGGGGTGATCAGCCCCAGCATTTT.

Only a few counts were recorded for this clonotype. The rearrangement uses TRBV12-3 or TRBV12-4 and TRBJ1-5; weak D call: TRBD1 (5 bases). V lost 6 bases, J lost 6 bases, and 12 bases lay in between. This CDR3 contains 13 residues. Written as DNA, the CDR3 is TGTGCCAGCAGCCCAGGGTTGGTTCAGCCCCAGCATTTT. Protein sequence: CASSPGLVQPQHF.

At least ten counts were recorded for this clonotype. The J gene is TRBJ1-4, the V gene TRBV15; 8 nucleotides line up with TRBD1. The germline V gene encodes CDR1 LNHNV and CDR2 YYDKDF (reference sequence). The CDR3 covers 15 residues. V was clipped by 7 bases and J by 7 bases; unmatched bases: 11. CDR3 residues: CATTYTGTGSEKLFF. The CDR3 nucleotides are TGTGCCACCACCTACACCGGGACAGGATCTGAAAAACTGTTTTTT.

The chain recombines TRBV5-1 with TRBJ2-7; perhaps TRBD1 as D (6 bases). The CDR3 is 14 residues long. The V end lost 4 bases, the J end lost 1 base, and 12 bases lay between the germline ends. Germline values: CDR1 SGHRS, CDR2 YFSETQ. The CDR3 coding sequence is TGCGCCAGCAGCCCCCTGACAGGATCCTACGAGCAGTACTTC. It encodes CASSPLTGSYEQYF. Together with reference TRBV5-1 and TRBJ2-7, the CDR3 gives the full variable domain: KAGVTQTPRYLIKTRGQQVTLSCSPISGHRSVSWYQQTPGQGLQFLFEYFSETQRNKGNFPGRFSGRQFSNSRSEMNVSTLELGDSALYLCASSPLTGSYEQYFGPGTRLTVT.

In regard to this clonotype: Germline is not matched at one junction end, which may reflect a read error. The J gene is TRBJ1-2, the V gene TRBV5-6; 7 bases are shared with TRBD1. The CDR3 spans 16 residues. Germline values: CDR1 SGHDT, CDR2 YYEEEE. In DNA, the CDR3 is TGTGCCAGCACCTTGTTTACGGGACAGTCTAACTATGGCTACACCTTC. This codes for CASTLFTGQSNYGYTF.

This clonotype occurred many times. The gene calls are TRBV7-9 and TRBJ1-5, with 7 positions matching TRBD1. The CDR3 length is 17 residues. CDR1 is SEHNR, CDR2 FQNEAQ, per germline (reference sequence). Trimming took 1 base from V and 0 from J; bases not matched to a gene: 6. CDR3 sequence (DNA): TGTGCCAGCAGCTTAGGGACAGGTTACTCTAGCAATCAGCCCCAGCATTTT. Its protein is CASSLGTGYSSNQPQHF.

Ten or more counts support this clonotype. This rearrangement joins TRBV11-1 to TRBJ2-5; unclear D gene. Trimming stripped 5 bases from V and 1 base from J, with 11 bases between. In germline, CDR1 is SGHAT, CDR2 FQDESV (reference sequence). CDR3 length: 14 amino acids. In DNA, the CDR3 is TGTGCCAGCAGCCCCACCCTATCCCAAGAGACCCAGTACTTC. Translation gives CASSPTLSQETQYF.

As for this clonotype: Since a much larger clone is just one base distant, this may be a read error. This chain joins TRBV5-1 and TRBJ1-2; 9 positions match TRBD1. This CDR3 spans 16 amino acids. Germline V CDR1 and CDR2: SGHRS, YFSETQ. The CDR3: CATSFSTGTGMFGYTF. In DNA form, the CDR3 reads TGCGCCACCAGCTTCTCCACCGGGACAGGGATGTTTGGCTACACCTTC.

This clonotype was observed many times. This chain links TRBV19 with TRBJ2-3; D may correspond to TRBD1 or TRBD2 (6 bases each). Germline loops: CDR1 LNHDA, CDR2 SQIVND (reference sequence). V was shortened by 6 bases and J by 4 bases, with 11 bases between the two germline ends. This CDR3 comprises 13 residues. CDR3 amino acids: CASRTRGPDTQYF. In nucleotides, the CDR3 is TGTGCCAGTAGGACCCGGGGGCCAGATACGCAGTATTTT.

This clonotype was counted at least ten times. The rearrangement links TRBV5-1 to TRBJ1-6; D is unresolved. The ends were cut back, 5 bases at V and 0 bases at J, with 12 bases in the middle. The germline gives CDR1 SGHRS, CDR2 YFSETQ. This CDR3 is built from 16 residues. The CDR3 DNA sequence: TGCGCCAGCAGGTCCAGTAAAGCCTCCTATAATTCACCCCTCCACTTT. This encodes CASRSSKASYNSPLHF.

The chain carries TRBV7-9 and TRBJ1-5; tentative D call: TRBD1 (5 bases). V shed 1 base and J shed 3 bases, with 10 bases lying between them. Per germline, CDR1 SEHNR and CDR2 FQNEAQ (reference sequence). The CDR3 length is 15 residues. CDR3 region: CASSLGTGSNQPQHF. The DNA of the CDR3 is TGTGCCAGCAGCTTAGGAACAGGCTCCAATCAGCCCCAGCATTTT.

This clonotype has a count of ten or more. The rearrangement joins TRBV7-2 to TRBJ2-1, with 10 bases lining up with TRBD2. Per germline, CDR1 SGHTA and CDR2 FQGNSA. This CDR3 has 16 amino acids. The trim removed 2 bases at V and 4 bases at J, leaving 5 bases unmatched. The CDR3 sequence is CASSLTGTSAYNEQFF. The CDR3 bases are TGTGCCAGCAGCTTAACGGGGACTAGCGCGTACAATGAGCAGTTCTTC.

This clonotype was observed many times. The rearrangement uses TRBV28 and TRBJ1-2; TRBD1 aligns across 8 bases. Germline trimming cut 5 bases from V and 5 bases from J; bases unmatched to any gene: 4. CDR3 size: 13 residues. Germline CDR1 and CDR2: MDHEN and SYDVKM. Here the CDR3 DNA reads TGTGCCAGCAGTAGGACAGGGCTTTATGGCTACACCTTC. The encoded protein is CASSRTGLYGYTF.

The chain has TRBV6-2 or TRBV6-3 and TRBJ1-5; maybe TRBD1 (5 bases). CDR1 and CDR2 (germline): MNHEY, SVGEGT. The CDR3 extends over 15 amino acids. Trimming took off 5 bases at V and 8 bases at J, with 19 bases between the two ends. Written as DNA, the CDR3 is TGTGCCAGCAGTCACCCGGGGCAGCCCCAGGAGCCCCAGCATTTT. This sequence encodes CASSHPGQPQEPQHF.

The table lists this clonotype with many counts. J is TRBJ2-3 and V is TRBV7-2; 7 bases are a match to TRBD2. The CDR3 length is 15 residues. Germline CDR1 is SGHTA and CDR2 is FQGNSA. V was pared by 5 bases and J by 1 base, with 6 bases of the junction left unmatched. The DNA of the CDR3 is TGTGCCAGCAGCCGCGGGCTAGCGGGCACAGATACGCAGTATTTT. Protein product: CASSRGLAGTDTQYF.

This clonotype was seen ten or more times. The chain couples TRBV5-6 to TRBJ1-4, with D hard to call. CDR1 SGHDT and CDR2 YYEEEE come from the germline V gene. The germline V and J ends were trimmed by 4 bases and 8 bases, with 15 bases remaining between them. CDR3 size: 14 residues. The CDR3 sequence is CASSPSRKGEKLFF. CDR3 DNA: TGTGCCAGCAGCCCCTCACGAAAAGGGGAAAAACTGTTTTTT.

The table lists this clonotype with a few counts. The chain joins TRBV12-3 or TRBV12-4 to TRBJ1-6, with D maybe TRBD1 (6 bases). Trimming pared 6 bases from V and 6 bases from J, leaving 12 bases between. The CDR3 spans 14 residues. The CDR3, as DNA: TGTGCCAGCAGATTCGACAGGAGTAATTCACCCCTCCACTTT. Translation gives CASRFDRSNSPLHF.

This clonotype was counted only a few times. This CDR3 is CASRPGATHEQYF. The CDR3 DNA reads as TGTGCCAGCAGGCCCGGGGCTACCCACGAGCAGTACTTC. The rearrangement links TRBV7-2 to TRBJ2-7; D tentatively fits TRBD1 or TRBD2 (5 bases each). Germline lookup yields CDR1 SGHTA and CDR2 FQGNSA. V was trimmed by 6 bases and J by 5 bases, leaving 14 bases between them. This CDR3 spans 13 amino acids.

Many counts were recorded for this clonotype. The CDR3, as DNA: TGTGCCAGCAGCCGAGGACAGGGGATGGTGGGTCAGCCCCAGCATTTT. Encoded protein: CASSRGQGMVGQPQHF. J is TRBJ1-5 and V is TRBV6-5, with TRBD1 matching over 9 bases. Trimming took 6 bases from V and 6 from J; bases not matched to a gene: 12. The CDR3 is made up of 16 amino acids. Germline loops: CDR1 MNHEY, CDR2 SVGAGI.

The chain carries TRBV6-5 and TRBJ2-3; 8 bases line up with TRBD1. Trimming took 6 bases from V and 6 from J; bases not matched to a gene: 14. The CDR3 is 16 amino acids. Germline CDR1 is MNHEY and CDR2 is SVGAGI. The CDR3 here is CASSRTGKDFRDTQYF. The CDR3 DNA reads TGTGCCAGCAGCCGGACAGGGAAGGATTTTAGGGATACGCAGTATTTT.

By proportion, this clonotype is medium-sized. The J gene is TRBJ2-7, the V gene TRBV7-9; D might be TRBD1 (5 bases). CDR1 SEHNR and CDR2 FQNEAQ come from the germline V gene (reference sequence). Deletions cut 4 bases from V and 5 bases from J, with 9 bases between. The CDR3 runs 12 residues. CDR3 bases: TGTGCCAGCAGCTCCTCAGGGAACGAGCAGTACTTC. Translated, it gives CASSSSGNEQYF.

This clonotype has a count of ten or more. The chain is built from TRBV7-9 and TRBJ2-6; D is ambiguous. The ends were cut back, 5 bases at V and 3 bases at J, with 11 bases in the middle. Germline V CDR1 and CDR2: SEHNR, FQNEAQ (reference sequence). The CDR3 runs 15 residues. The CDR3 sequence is CASSHEGRGANVLTF. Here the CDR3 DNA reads TGTGCCAGCAGCCACGAAGGGCGTGGGGCCAACGTCCTGACTTTC.